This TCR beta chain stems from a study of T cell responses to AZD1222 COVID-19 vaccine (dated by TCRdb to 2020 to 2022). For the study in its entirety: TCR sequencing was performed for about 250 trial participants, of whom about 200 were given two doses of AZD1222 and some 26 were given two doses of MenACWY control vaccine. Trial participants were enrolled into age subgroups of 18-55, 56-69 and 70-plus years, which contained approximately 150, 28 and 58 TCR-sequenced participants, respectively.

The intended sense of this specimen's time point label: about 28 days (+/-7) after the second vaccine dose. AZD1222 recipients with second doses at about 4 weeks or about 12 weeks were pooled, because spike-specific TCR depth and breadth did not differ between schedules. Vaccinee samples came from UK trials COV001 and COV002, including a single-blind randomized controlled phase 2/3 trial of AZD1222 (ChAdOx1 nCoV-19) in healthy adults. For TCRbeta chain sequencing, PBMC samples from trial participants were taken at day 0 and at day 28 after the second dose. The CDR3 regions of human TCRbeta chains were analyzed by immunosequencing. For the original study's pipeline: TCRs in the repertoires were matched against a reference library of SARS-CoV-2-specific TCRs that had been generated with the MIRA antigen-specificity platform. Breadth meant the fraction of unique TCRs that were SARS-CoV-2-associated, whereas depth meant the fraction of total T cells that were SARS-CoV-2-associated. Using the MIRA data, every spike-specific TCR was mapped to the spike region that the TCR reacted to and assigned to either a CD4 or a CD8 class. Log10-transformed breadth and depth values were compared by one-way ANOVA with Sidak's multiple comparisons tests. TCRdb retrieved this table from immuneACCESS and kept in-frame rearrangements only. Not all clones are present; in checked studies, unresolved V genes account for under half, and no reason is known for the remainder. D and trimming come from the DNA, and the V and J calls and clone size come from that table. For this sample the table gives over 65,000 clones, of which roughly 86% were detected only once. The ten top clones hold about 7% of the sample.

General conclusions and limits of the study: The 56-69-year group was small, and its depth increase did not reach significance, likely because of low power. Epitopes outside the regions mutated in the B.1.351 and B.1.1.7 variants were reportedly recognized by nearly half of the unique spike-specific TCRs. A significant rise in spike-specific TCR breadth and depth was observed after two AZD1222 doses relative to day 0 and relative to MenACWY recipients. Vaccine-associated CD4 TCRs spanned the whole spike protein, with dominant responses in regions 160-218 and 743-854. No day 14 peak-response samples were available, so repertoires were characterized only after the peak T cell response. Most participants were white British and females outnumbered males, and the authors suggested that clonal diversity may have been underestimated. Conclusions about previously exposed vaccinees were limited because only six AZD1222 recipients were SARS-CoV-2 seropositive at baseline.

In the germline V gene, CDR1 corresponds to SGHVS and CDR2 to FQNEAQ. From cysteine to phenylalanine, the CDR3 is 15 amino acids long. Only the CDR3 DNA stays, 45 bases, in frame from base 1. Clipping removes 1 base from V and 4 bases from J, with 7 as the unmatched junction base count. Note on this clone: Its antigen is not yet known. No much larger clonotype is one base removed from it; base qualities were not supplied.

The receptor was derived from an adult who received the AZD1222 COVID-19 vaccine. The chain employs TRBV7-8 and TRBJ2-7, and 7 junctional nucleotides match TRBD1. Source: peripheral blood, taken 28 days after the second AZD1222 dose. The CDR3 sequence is CASSLGQGGWYEQYF. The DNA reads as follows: TGTGCCAGCAGCTTAGGACAAGGGGGCTGGTACGAGCAGTACTTC.